A single count supports the clone carrying this TCR beta chain. Assay: immunoSEQ multiplex PCR; the TCRdb copy retains only in-frame clones and omits some. Among a few hundred thousand clones listed, more than 65% were seen once. These data come from a study of blood T cell repertoires in COVID-19. Overall study: Nucleic acid was either cDNA or gDNA, and it came from T cells, B-cell-depleted T cells, or PBMCs.

The J segment lost 0 bases and the V segment lost 9 bases, leaving 3 bases of the junction unmatched. This CDR3 is 13 amino acids long. Germline assignment: CDR1 SNHLY and CDR2 FYNNEI. Input material: peripheral blood. This chain links TRBV2 with TRBJ1-1; 8 nucleotides agree with TRBD1. This receptor was taken from a woman of 80 years or more with acute or convalescent COVID-19. The CDR3 spells CARRTGLNTEAFF. The CDR3 region has the DNA TGTGCCAGGAGGACAGGGTTGAACACTGAAGCTTTCTTT.